This TCR beta chain was obtained from a study of blood T cell repertoires in COVID-19 (dated by TCRdb to about 2020). A note on the overall study: Collaborator samples came from the United States, Italy and Spain and covered acute and convalescent phases of COVID-19. The prospective study material was composed of cDNA or gDNA derived from T cells, B-cell-depleted T cells, or PBMCs. Deeply sampled blood TCRbeta repertoires from subjects exposed to, actively infected with, or recovered from COVID-19 were included in the dataset. The repertoires were released in a freely available public database meant as a resource for research on the immune response to SARS-CoV-2. The samples were drawn from two sources: the first 160 participants of the ongoing ImmuneRACE study, and 1,000 to 1,500 subjects contributed by 6 global collaborators. Nearly every sample came with metadata listing a de-identified subject ID, COVID-19 status, age in years and sex. Where HLA class I and class II types were available, the types were taken from metadata supplied by the sample provider, not from assay-based typing. Study-wide conclusions, independent of this receptor: Clinical and demographic metadata were provided uncurated, with the amount varying by source and participant.

V loses 5 bases, J loses 8 bases, and the germline ends lie 13 bases apart. The CDR3 has 12 amino acids, counting the end cysteine and phenylalanine. The sequence is cut down to CDR3 DNA, 36 bases in frame from base 1. Via the germline V gene (reference sequence), CDR1 is SGHNT and CDR2 YYREEE. Comment on this clone: Its binding antigen is unknown. Per-nucleotide qualities are absent, and no much larger clonotype sits a single base away.

At one collaborating source in Seattle, patients were enrolled during active infection and were followed longitudinally through the course of disease. Collaborating institutions collected whole blood in K2EDTA tubes following their own protocols. For TCRbeta analysis, collaborators shipped samples in one of three forms: frozen whole blood, isolated PBMCs, or DNA extracted from either of those sample types. TCRbeta CDR3 regions were amplified from genomic DNA by means of the immunoSEQ Assay, a bias-controlled multiplex PCR. Per the authors' processing: The number of nucleated cells in each sample was estimated by amplification of reference gene primers within the assay. To quantify the absolute abundance of each unique TCRbeta CDR3 rearrangement, sequence reads were collapsed and filtered. For each sample, productive Simpson clonality was calculated as the square root of Simpson's diversity index across productive rearrangements. Sourced from immuneACCESS, this table was stored by TCRdb with only in-frame sequences that have V and J called. A share of the clones is absent; for the studies checked, an unresolved V gene accounts for under half, and the remainder has no known explanation. The V and J calls and clone size were taken over from that table, and D and trimming were inferred from the DNA. Within this sample are a few hundred thousand clones, with less than 90% of them counted one time only. Less than 15% of the sample is taken by the ten largest.

This clonotype was obtained from a woman between 65 and 79 years old with COVID-19, enrolled during active disease. In this chain, TRBV5-4 is recombined with TRBJ1-2; 5 matching bases give a weak D call of TRBD1. The sample taken for sequencing was peripheral blood. The CDR3 has the sequence CASRGLRRGYTF. The nucleotides read TGTGCCAGCAGGGGACTTCGACGGGGCTACACCTTC.